This is a list of T cell receptor beta chains from one sample in a study of early T cells in non-severe SARS-CoV-2 infection. MiXCR, applied by TCRdb to the 5' RACE reads, yields one record per CDR3 protein. The table shows around 50,000 distinct CDR3 sequences, with about 9.3% occurring only once. The sample consisted of whole blood. Every receptor here comes from an adult who was a healthcare worker with PCR-confirmed SARS-CoV-2 infection or an uninfected control (not recorded which). Both conserved end residues are part of each CDR3. Each record gives: CDR3 protein, CDR3 DNA, clone size, V gene, D gene, J gene. D genes are given only for firm matches. Expanded clones are given a class, and other clones once, few, many or no size at all.

cdr3_aa: CASSHDRAYTIYF; cdr3_nt: TGCGCCAGCAGCCACGACAGGGCTTACACCATATATTTT; clone_size: many; v_call: TRBV4-1; d_call: TRBD1; j_call: TRBJ1-3
cdr3_aa: CASSPQQGTGQYF; cdr3_nt: TGTGCCAGTAGTCCACAGCAGGGTACTGGGCAGTACTTC; clone_size: -; v_call: TRBV19; d_call: -; j_call: TRBJ2-7
cdr3_aa: CASSSTGVGETQYF; cdr3_nt: TGTGCCAGCAGCTCGACAGGGGTAGGAGAGACCCAGTACTTC; clone_size: many; v_call: TRBV11-2; d_call: TRBD1; j_call: TRBJ2-5
cdr3_aa: CSGQAVASSYNEQFF; cdr3_nt: TGCAGCGGTCAGGCGGTGGCCAGCTCCTACAATGAGCAGTTCTTC; clone_size: many; v_call: TRBV29-1; d_call: -; j_call: TRBJ2-1
cdr3_aa: CSASRDSTDTQYF; cdr3_nt: TGCAGTGCTAGCCGGGACAGCACAGATACGCAGTATTTT; clone_size: many; v_call: TRBV20-1; d_call: -; j_call: TRBJ2-3
cdr3_aa: CASSRETSGQETQYF; cdr3_nt: TGTGCCAGCAGCCGGGAGACTAGCGGCCAAGAGACCCAGTACTTC; clone_size: many; v_call: TRBV5-4; d_call: TRBD2; j_call: TRBJ2-5
cdr3_aa: CASSRRRTGDEKLFF; cdr3_nt: TGTGCCAGTAGTCGTCGTAGGACAGGGGATGAAAAACTGTTTTTT; clone_size: -; v_call: TRBV19; d_call: TRBD1; j_call: TRBJ1-4
cdr3_aa: CASSQAMNTEAFF; cdr3_nt: TGTGCCAGCAGCCAGGCCATGAACACTGAAGCTTTCTTT; clone_size: many; v_call: TRBV12-3/TRBV12-4; d_call: -; j_call: TRBJ1-1
cdr3_aa: CASRPRAAGGTEAFF; cdr3_nt: TGCGCCAGCAGGCCCCGCGCGGCAGGGGGTACTGAAGCTTTCTTT; clone_size: few; v_call: TRBV5-1; d_call: TRBD1; j_call: TRBJ1-1
cdr3_aa: CSAGTHRGDNSPLHF; cdr3_nt: TGCAGTGCTGGAACCCACAGGGGCGATAATTCACCCCTCCACTTT; clone_size: -; v_call: TRBV20-1; d_call: TRBD1; j_call: TRBJ1-6
cdr3_aa: CSAEWSPSTDTQYF; cdr3_nt: TGCAGTGCTGAGTGGTCACCTAGCACAGATACGCAGTATTTT; clone_size: many; v_call: TRBV20-1; d_call: -; j_call: TRBJ2-3
cdr3_aa: CASSPTGNPANYGYTF; cdr3_nt: TGTGCCAGCAGCCCAACAGGGAACCCAGCTAACTATGGCTACACCTTC; clone_size: many; v_call: TRBV7-9; d_call: -; j_call: TRBJ1-2
cdr3_aa: CASSYSGTGDGSSPLHF; cdr3_nt: TGTGCCAGCAGTTACTCCGGGACAGGGGATGGTAGTTCACCCCTCCACTTT; clone_size: many; v_call: TRBV6-6; d_call: TRBD1; j_call: TRBJ1-6
cdr3_aa: CASSLVPRVTSGSPDTQYF; cdr3_nt: TGTGCCAGCAGCTTAGTGCCCCGAGTGACTAGCGGGAGTCCAGATACGCAGTATTTT; clone_size: many; v_call: TRBV7-8; d_call: TRBD2; j_call: TRBJ2-3
cdr3_aa: CASSSGPWGSPLHF; cdr3_nt: TGTGCCAGCAGCTCAGGTCCATGGGGCTCACCCCTCCACTTT; clone_size: many; v_call: TRBV5-6; d_call: -; j_call: TRBJ1-6
cdr3_aa: CASSLDGSYNSPLHF; cdr3_nt: TGTGCCAGCAGCTTAGACGGGAGCTATAATTCACCCCTCCACTTT; clone_size: few; v_call: TRBV7-6; d_call: -; j_call: TRBJ1-6
cdr3_aa: CSARRLGDEQYF; cdr3_nt: TGCAGTGCTAGGCGTCTCGGAGACGAGCAGTACTTC; clone_size: -; v_call: TRBV20-1; d_call: -; j_call: TRBJ2-7
cdr3_aa: CASSWWLTDTQYF; cdr3_nt: TGTGCCAGCAGCTGGTGGCTTACAGATACGCAGTATTTT; clone_size: -; v_call: TRBV12-3/TRBV12-4; d_call: -; j_call: TRBJ2-3
cdr3_aa: CSVGTMNTGELFF; cdr3_nt: TGCAGCGTGGGGACTATGAACACCGGGGAGCTGTTTTTT; clone_size: many; v_call: TRBV29-1; d_call: TRBD2; j_call: TRBJ2-2
cdr3_aa: CASSLEIWVDNEQFF; cdr3_nt: TGTGCCAGCAGCTTAGAGATTTGGGTGGACAATGAGCAGTTCTTC; clone_size: many; v_call: TRBV7-9; d_call: -; j_call: TRBJ2-1
cdr3_aa: CASSIWGTGELFF; cdr3_nt: TGTGCCAGTAGTATTTGGGGGACCGGGGAGCTGTTTTTT; clone_size: few; v_call: TRBV19; d_call: -; j_call: TRBJ2-2
cdr3_aa: CASSFARGLDTQYF; cdr3_nt: TGTGCCAGCAGCTTCGCACGGGGGCTGGATACGCAGTATTTT; clone_size: few; v_call: TRBV7-9; d_call: -; j_call: TRBJ2-3
cdr3_aa: CASSYGSGAISGANVLTF; cdr3_nt: TGTGCCAGCAGTTACGGATCGGGAGCGATCTCTGGGGCCAACGTCCTGACTTTC; clone_size: many; v_call: TRBV6-2/TRBV6-3; d_call: -; j_call: TRBJ2-6
cdr3_aa: CASSPLAGADTQYF; cdr3_nt: TGTGCCAGCAGCCCCCTCGCGGGAGCAGATACGCAGTATTTT; clone_size: few; v_call: TRBV11-2; d_call: TRBD2; j_call: TRBJ2-3
cdr3_aa: CASTRWQGNTGELFF; cdr3_nt: TGTGCCAGTACCAGGTGGCAGGGGAACACCGGGGAGCTGTTTTTT; clone_size: -; v_call: TRBV19; d_call: -; j_call: TRBJ2-2
cdr3_aa: CAWSGGDNEKLFF; cdr3_nt: TGTGCCTGGAGTGGCGGGGATAATGAAAAACTGTTTTTT; clone_size: many; v_call: TRBV30; d_call: -; j_call: TRBJ1-4
cdr3_aa: CASSLDRGRPHF; cdr3_nt: TGTGCCAGCAGCTTAGACAGGGGGCGCCCCCACTTC; clone_size: many; v_call: TRBV11-2; d_call: TRBD1; j_call: TRBJ2-7
cdr3_aa: CSARNPGLAGRDTQYF; cdr3_nt: TGCAGTGCTCGAAATCCGGGACTAGCGGGACGAGATACGCAGTATTTT; clone_size: -; v_call: TRBV20-1; d_call: TRBD2; j_call: TRBJ2-3
cdr3_aa: CASSAWEGWDQPQHF; cdr3_nt: TGCGCCAGCAGCGCCTGGGAGGGTTGGGATCAGCCCCAGCATTTT; clone_size: few; v_call: TRBV10-2; d_call: -; j_call: TRBJ1-5
cdr3_aa: CASSLGLATTDTQYF; cdr3_nt: TGTGCCAGCAGCTTGGGACTAGCGACTACAGATACGCAGTATTTT; clone_size: few; v_call: TRBV5-5; d_call: TRBD2; j_call: TRBJ2-3
cdr3_aa: CASSTGTVKETQYF; cdr3_nt: TGTGCCAGCTCTACGGGGACAGTAAAAGAGACCCAGTACTTC; clone_size: many; v_call: TRBV7-6; d_call: TRBD1; j_call: TRBJ2-5
cdr3_aa: CASTSVRVSGANVLTF; cdr3_nt: TGTGCCAGCACATCAGTCCGGGTCTCTGGGGCCAACGTCCTGACTTTC; clone_size: few; v_call: TRBV2; d_call: -; j_call: TRBJ2-6
cdr3_aa: CASSALVSYNEQFF; cdr3_nt: TGTGCCAGCAGTGCACTCGTCTCCTACAATGAGCAGTTCTTC; clone_size: many; v_call: TRBV2; d_call: -; j_call: TRBJ2-1
cdr3_aa: CASRSNGGRAHEQYF; cdr3_nt: TGTGCCAGCAGATCAAACGGCGGGAGGGCCCACGAGCAGTACTTC; clone_size: many; v_call: TRBV7-2; d_call: TRBD2; j_call: TRBJ2-7
cdr3_aa: CASSRDRENYGYTF; cdr3_nt: TGCGCCAGCAGCCGGGACAGGGAAAACTATGGCTACACCTTC; clone_size: many; v_call: TRBV5-1; d_call: TRBD1; j_call: TRBJ1-2
cdr3_aa: CASSIGGQGVKLFF; cdr3_nt: TGTGCCAGCAGTATAGGGGGGCAAGGCGTAAAACTGTTTTTT; clone_size: few; v_call: TRBV7-2; d_call: -; j_call: TRBJ1-4
cdr3_aa: CASSTTGILYYEQYF; cdr3_nt: TGTGCCAGCAGTACGACAGGGATACTATACTACGAGCAGTACTTC; clone_size: many; v_call: TRBV11-1; d_call: TRBD1; j_call: TRBJ2-7
cdr3_aa: CASSLFLPNRGRSTDTQYF; cdr3_nt: TGTGCCAGCAGCTTATTCCTTCCCAATCGGGGACGAAGCACAGATACGCAGTATTTT; clone_size: many; v_call: TRBV7-8; d_call: -; j_call: TRBJ2-3
cdr3_aa: CASLGGVGTDTQYF; cdr3_nt: TGTGCCTCGTTAGGAGGGGTGGGGACAGATACGCAGTATTTT; clone_size: many; v_call: TRBV30; d_call: -; j_call: TRBJ2-3
cdr3_aa: CASSVGSGTEAFF; cdr3_nt: TGTGCCAGCAGCGTAGGTAGCGGCACTGAAGCTTTCTTT; clone_size: many; v_call: TRBV9; d_call: -; j_call: TRBJ1-1
cdr3_aa: CASSPDTNNSPLHF; cdr3_nt: TGTGCCAGCTCACCCGACACAAATAATTCACCCCTCCACTTT; clone_size: many; v_call: TRBV18; d_call: -; j_call: TRBJ1-6
cdr3_aa: CASSLGASGSTTYEQYF; cdr3_nt: TGTGCCAGCAGCTTAGGGGCTAGCGGGAGTACCACCTACGAGCAGTACTTC; clone_size: -; v_call: TRBV7-2; d_call: TRBD2; j_call: TRBJ2-7
cdr3_aa: CSVESGSGANVLTF; cdr3_nt: TGCAGCGTTGAGTCAGGATCTGGGGCCAACGTCCTGACTTTC; clone_size: -; v_call: TRBV29-1; d_call: -; j_call: TRBJ2-6
cdr3_aa: CASSITPPYNEQFF; cdr3_nt: TGTGCCAGTAGTATAACCCCCCCCTACAATGAGCAGTTCTTC; clone_size: -; v_call: TRBV19; d_call: -; j_call: TRBJ2-1
cdr3_aa: CSVELDRSHEQYF; cdr3_nt: TGCAGCGTTGAATTGGACAGGTCCCACGAGCAGTACTTC; clone_size: many; v_call: TRBV29-1; d_call: TRBD1; j_call: TRBJ2-7
cdr3_aa: CASSSSPGTGETDTQYF; cdr3_nt: TGTGCCAGCAGCTCAAGTCCCGGGACAGGGGAAACAGATACGCAGTATTTT; clone_size: many; v_call: TRBV7-9; d_call: TRBD1; j_call: TRBJ2-3
cdr3_aa: CATQLAGVGEQYF; cdr3_nt: TGTGCCACCCAACTAGCGGGAGTCGGCGAGCAGTACTTC; clone_size: -; v_call: TRBV5-4; d_call: TRBD2; j_call: TRBJ2-7
cdr3_aa: CASSEVAGGPDTQYF; cdr3_nt: TGTGCCAGCAGTGAAGTAGCGGGAGGTCCAGATACGCAGTATTTT; clone_size: -; v_call: TRBV6-4; d_call: TRBD2; j_call: TRBJ2-3
cdr3_aa: CATATSGSSYEQYF; cdr3_nt: TGTGCCACCGCCACTAGCGGGAGCTCCTACGAGCAGTACTTC; clone_size: few; v_call: TRBV19; d_call: TRBD2; j_call: TRBJ2-7
cdr3_aa: CAASTSGRSGELFF; cdr3_nt: TGTGCCGCCAGTACTAGCGGGAGAAGCGGGGAGCTGTTTTTT; clone_size: few; v_call: TRBV2; d_call: TRBD2; j_call: TRBJ2-2
cdr3_aa: CASSQRANGANVLTF; cdr3_nt: TGTGCCAGCAGCCAAAGGGCGAATGGGGCCAACGTCCTGACTTTC; clone_size: many; v_call: TRBV7-3; d_call: -; j_call: TRBJ2-6
cdr3_aa: CASSPLNTEAFF; cdr3_nt: TGTGCCAGCAGCCCGCTTAACACTGAAGCTTTCTTT; clone_size: many; v_call: TRBV6-6; d_call: -; j_call: TRBJ1-1
cdr3_aa: CSAWDPWANVLTF; cdr3_nt: TGCAGTGCTTGGGACCCCTGGGCCAACGTCCTGACTTTC; clone_size: many; v_call: TRBV20-1; d_call: -; j_call: TRBJ2-6
cdr3_aa: CASSLLSEQFF; cdr3_nt: TGTGCCAGCAGCCTTTTGAGTGAGCAGTTCTTC; clone_size: many; v_call: TRBV11-1; d_call: -; j_call: TRBJ2-1
cdr3_aa: CAISESRLATVGELFF; cdr3_nt: TGTGCCATCAGTGAGTCGCGGCTAGCGACGGTCGGGGAGCTGTTTTTT; clone_size: many; v_call: TRBV10-3; d_call: -; j_call: TRBJ2-2
cdr3_aa: CASSPGQGLFYGYTF; cdr3_nt: TGTGCCAGCAGTCCGGGACAGGGGCTTTTCTATGGCTACACCTTC; clone_size: many; v_call: TRBV12-3/TRBV12-4; d_call: TRBD1; j_call: TRBJ1-2
cdr3_aa: CASSHESALPDTQYF; cdr3_nt: TGTGCCAGCAGCCACGAATCAGCACTACCGGATACGCAGTATTTT; clone_size: many; v_call: TRBV11-1; d_call: -; j_call: TRBJ2-3